This T cell receptor beta chain was found in a study of cytomegalovirus exposure and HLA in healthy donors (dated by TCRdb to 2015 to 2018). The study in broad terms: An earlier analysis of some 620 of the donors reported over 250 Gb of sequence data and 100 million to 120 million unique TCR beta sequences obtained from around 190 million T cells. Roughly 300 gigabases of sequencing data and 70 million to 100 million unique TCR sequences made up an early release that covered some 640 HLA-typed donors. The genetic ancestry cluster associated with self-reported Caucasian donors included 81% of the 300 to 450 genotyped donors. The study used immunosequencing to profile the T cell repertoires of 670 or so subjects and linked those repertoires to cytomegalovirus serostatus. In a later genetic analysis, genome-wide SNP genotypes for about three fifths of the roughly 670 donors were used, and that subset was treated as a discovery cohort. The number of donors typed differed by locus, with 629-630 for A, B, C, DRB1 and DQB1, more than 500 for DQA1, some 570 for DPA1, and some 440 for DPB1. To predict cytomegalovirus infection status, the study combined high-throughput TCR immunosequencing, statistical association of individual TCRs with disease status, and machine learning. The study aimed to test whether signatures of past pathogen exposure could be identified by cataloging public T cell receptors. In an earlier analysis of roughly 540 of the donors, high-throughput TCR beta sequencing was used to judge whether each TCR beta V gene segment behaved as functional or pseudogenic. Every discovery cohort repertoire had been produced on one sequencing platform. Alongside the repertoire data, information on donor age, sex, ethnicity and CMV serostatus was compiled. The later analysis used no new phenotypic data to find candidate immune exposures, relying instead on TCR beta sequences and their occurrence across donors. HLA typing covered class I and class II loci at four-digit resolution. To study patterns of TCR occurrence, a later analysis re-analyzed previously published TCR beta repertoires from hundreds of donors and added high-resolution HLA genotyping. Because of strong linkage in the cohort, a handful of DR-DQ haplotypes were treated as single units for association and clustering. In addition to the first cohort of 650 to 800 subjects, a separate validation cohort of 130 or so different subjects was used. Among 398 genotyped donors of the cohort, an average of approximately 240,000 unique TCR beta nucleotide sequences were sequenced per donor, around 20% of them non-productive. What the authors observed across the whole study: Linkage disequilibrium might explain the correlated functional status among segregating V segments, but an unknown experimental factor could not be ruled out. Several of the top co-occurrence clusters appeared to be linked to parvovirus B19, influenza, CMV and Epstein-Barr virus, according to a later analysis. A later analysis found that HLA-associated TCR beta chains were more clonally expanded and had lower generation probabilities than equally common non-associated chains. When HLA alleles, especially DR and DQ, strongly co-occurred, attributing TCR associations to individual alleles was difficult. In vitro tests confirmed that a few of the cytomegalovirus-associated TCR beta chains recognize cytomegalovirus antigens. A total of about 150 TCR beta chains were listed by the study as associated with cytomegalovirus. A further reported finding was that TCR beta sequences accurately predicted the HLA-A and HLA-B alleles for most subjects in the first cohort. CMV serostatus was the only immune exposure information available for the cohort. This cohort had only TCR beta chains sequenced, and the lack of alpha or paired-chain data limited which features could be detected. Most CMV-associated TCR beta chains appeared to be HLA-restricted in a later analysis, and the HLA associations seemed to be driven largely by CMV exposure. In a later analysis, the rate of TCR association differed among HLA loci, with DRB1 alleles having the most associated TCRs and HLA-C alleles having the fewest. Because counts were too low, about 17 rarely observed V segments, including chromosome 9 orphons, were excluded from the earlier analysis of around 590 of the donors. Most TCR sequences were observed very rarely across donors, whereas some public TCRs were present in many individuals. A cluster of highly shared sequence variants was judged likely to be a technical artifact of the sequencing pipeline. A later genetic analysis reported fewer N-insertions in productive TCRs among donors in an Asian-associated ancestry cluster than the roughly 720-donor mean. A later analysis associated about 17,000 TCR beta sequences with specific HLA alleles at a false discovery rate of 0.05. According to the authors, the approach could potentially be generalized to other disease states and immunological phenotypes. Because some donors lacked HLA typing at each locus, the association tests relied only on the typed subset. Cytomegalovirus status was reported to be diagnosed by the classifier with high specificity and sensitivity in both the original and validation cohorts. Roughly uniform sequencing depth across donors was assumed in presence/absence analyses, although this assumption may not hold. V-gene and J-gene trimming of TCR beta chains was associated with a missense DCLRE1C variant in a later genetic analysis, and the association was replicated in an independent cohort. In an earlier analysis of some 550 of the donors, most TCR beta V segments were observed in productive rearrangements about 87% or about 30% of the time, broadly matching IMGT annotations. The 87-base-pair reads could not distinguish some IMGT-functional V segments, including TRBV6-2 and TRBV6-3, so those segments were excluded.

Libraries were built with the immunoSEQ multiplex PCR assay. For the multiplex PCR, a mixture combining 60 forward primers for TCR Vbeta segments and 13 reverse primers for TCR Jbeta segments was used. The CDR3 region of rearranged TCR beta genes was amplified from genomic DNA with a multiplex PCR assay. Amplified TCR beta libraries were sequenced as 87-base-pair reads on the Illumina HiSeq System. In the original analysis: A later analysis counted around 72 million unique TCR beta chains across the 670 or so repertoires, and approximately 11 million of these chains were shared by at least two donors. To remove PCR and sequencing errors, raw reads were error-corrected and collapsed into unique sequences using a nearest-neighbor algorithm that merged closely related sequences. To assign V, D and J gene segments, CDR3 sequences were aligned to IMGT reference sequences. For a sequence to be retained, a match of at least six nucleotides to both a V gene segment and a J gene segment was required. Rearrangements were classified as productive when the CDR3 lacked stop codons and remained in frame with V and J, and all other rearrangements were classified as non-productive. Following IMGT convention, CDR3 was defined as the stretch from the second conserved V-encoded cysteine up to the conserved J-encoded phenylalanine. Sequences without an unambiguous match to a single V gene segment were excluded from the earlier analysis of 450 to 650 of the donors. An earlier analysis of 450 to 650 of the donors called V segments functional above 56.7% productive rearrangements and segregating when the between-donor standard deviation exceeded 5%. A statistical classification framework was built to diagnose cytomegalovirus status from the catalog of TCR beta chain sequences. In a later analysis, TCR nucleotide sequences were compared against IMGT/GENE-DB human TR gene sequences so that V and J genes could be assigned. Using the TCRdist pipeline, a later analysis assigned CDR3 sequences along with most-parsimonious VDJ recombination scenarios. In a later analysis, every TCR beta chain was defined by the combination of its CDR3 amino acid sequence and its V-gene family, and reads without a unique V-gene family were dropped. As a way to deal with suspected cross-contamination and a sequencing artifact, a later analysis dropped 450 to 600 nucleotide sequences that were highly shared and had low generation probability. In a later analysis, a clonal expansion index for each public chain was calculated from normalized within-repertoire ranks of inferred template counts. A later analysis computed generation probabilities with a VDJ recombination model fitted to out-of-frame rearrangements, and checked the results against IGoR. Hypergeometric tests were used in a later analysis to score TCR-TCR, TCR-HLA and TCR-CMV co-occurrence, with a repertoire-size bias correction applied to the TCR pairs. False discovery rates were estimated in a later analysis by permuting HLA or CMV assignments 20 times. A later analysis grouped co-occurring TCRs with DBSCAN, adding TCRdist sequence similarity when clustering within HLA-allele-positive subsets. Co-occurrence clustering excluded repertoires with fewer than 30,000 or more than 120,000 public chains, plus five with anomalous nucleotide sharing. Entries here come from immuneACCESS through TCRdb and include only in-frame sequences with V and J called. Some clones fail to appear in such tables; in the studies checked, an unresolved V gene covers under half of the shortfall, and the cause of the remainder is unknown. The DNA was the basis for D and trimming; V, J and clone size are from that table. This sample is represented by about 100,000 clones; around 82% of them were singletons. Of the sample, roughly 5% falls within the top ten clones.

The cohort was made up of approximately 670 healthy bone marrow donors. All cohort members were sampled while nominally healthy, although unrecorded immune exposures were likely present. The donor tested CMV seropositive, placing the donor among the 289 seropositive members of the cohort. Every donor gave a peripheral blood sample, and the peripheral blood mononuclear cells from that sample were used for TCR beta sequencing. Genomic DNA was extracted from the blood cell samples with the Qiagen DNeasy Blood Extraction Kit. CDR1 and CDR2 were assigned from the germline V gene as SNHLY and FYNNEI. Relative to germline, V is 2 bases shorter and J is 0 bases shorter, with 5 bases between their ends. The CDR3, from cysteine to phenylalanine, totals 13 residues. The entry retains the CDR3 DNA only, 39 bases that are in frame from base 1. Only one count was recorded for this clone. This clone's antigen is unknown. It has no much larger one-base neighbor in the sample; base qualities were not kept.

The receptor's source is a man aged 35 to 55 in good health and CMV-seropositive. This chain is built from TRBV2 and TRBJ2-7, with no confidently assigned D gene. The sample was PBMCs. CDR3 reads: CASSEPVSYEQYF. In nucleotide form, the sequence is TGTGCCAGCAGTGAACCGGTCTCCTACGAGCAGTACTTC. The variable domain in full, with residues beyond the CDR3 obtained from the reference TRBV2 and TRBJ2-7 genes, is EPEVTQTPSHQVTQMGQEVILRCVPISNHLYFYWYRQILGQKVEFLVSFYNNEISEKSEIFDDQFSVERPDGSNFTLKIRSTKLEDSAMYFCASSEPVSYEQYFGPGTRLTVT.